Sequencing of this TCR beta chain was carried out in a study of brain metastases from non-small cell lung cancer. Findings of the study overall: Expanded T-cell clones appeared in approximately 60% of brain metastases over primaries.

With regard to this clone: As yet, its antigen is unknown.

This CDR3 is built from 15 residues. The germline V gene has CDR1 LGHDT and CDR2 YNNKEL (reference sequence). V was pared by 0 bases and J by 5 bases, with 11 bases between. The data were produced by immunoSEQ multiplex PCR, yet TCRdb's version contains in-frame clones alone and is incomplete. The table includes roughly 15,000 clones, over 75% detected once. This chain connects TRBV3-1 (or the pseudogene TRBV3-2) to TRBJ1-5; D unclear. This receptor was obtained from a donor aged 40 or over with non-small cell lung cancer. The source material was primary lung tumor tissue. CDR3 in DNA: TGTGCCAGCAGCCAAGATTTCGACCGCGATCAGCCCCAGCATTTT. Translating it yields CASSQDFDRDQPQHF.